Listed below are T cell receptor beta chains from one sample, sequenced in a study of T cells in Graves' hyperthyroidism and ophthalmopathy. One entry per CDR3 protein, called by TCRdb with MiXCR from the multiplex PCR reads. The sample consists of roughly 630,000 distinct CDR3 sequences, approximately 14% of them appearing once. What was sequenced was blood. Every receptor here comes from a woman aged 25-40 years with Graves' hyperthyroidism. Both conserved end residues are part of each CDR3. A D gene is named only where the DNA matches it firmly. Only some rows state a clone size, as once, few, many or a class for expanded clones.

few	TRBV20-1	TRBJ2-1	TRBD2	TGCAGTGCTAGCGGACTAGCGCCGTCTCTCGAACCGAGATACAATGAGCAGTTCTTC	CSASGLAPSLEPRYNEQFF
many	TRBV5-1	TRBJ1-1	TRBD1	TGCGCCAGCAGCTCCGGACAGGGGGCAGGTACTGAAGCTTTCTTT	CASSSGQGAGTEAFF
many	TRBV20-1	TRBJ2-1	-	TGCAGTGCTAGGGCCGGAGCATTTGATGAGCAGTTCTTC	CSARAGAFDEQFF
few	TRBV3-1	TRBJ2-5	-	TGTGCCAGCAGCCAAAACAACTTAGAGACCCAGTACTTC	CASSQNNLETQYF
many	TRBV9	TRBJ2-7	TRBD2	TGTGCCAGCGGGGAGGGCGAGCAGTACTTC	CASGEGEQYF
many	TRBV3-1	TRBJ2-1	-	TGTGCCAGCAGCCTAGCTTATGAGCAGTTCTTC	CASSLAYEQFF
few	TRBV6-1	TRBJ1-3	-	TGTGCCAGCAGTCGCGTCGACAGCTCTGGAAACACCATATATTTT	CASSRVDSSGNTIYF
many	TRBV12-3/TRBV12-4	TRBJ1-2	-	TGTGCCAGCAGTTCTTTGGGACCCCGCTTATCTGGCTACACCTTC	CASSSLGPRLSGYTF
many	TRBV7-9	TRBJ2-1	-	TGTGCCAGCAGAAAGAAGGATGAGCAGTTCTTC	CASRKKDEQFF
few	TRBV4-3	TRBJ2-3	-	TGCGCCAGCAGCCAAGATCGACGGGAAGTATTCACAGATACGCAGTATTTT	CASSQDRREVFTDTQYF
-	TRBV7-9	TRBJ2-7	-	TGTGCCAGCAGCCCCCTCCCGCCCCCACGCGAGCAGTACTTC	CASSPLPPPREQYF
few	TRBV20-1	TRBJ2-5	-	TGCAGTGCTAGATCCCAAGAGACCCAGTACTTC	CSARSQETQYF
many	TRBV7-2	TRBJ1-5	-	TGTGCCAGCAGCTTACGGTGGGGGGGAGGGTCCGGTAGCAATCAGCCCCAGCATTTT	CASSLRWGGGSGSNQPQHF
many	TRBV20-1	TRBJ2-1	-	TGCAGTGCTAGATCTCCCCCGGTTGGAGGGTACAATGAGCAGTTCTTC	CSARSPPVGGYNEQFF
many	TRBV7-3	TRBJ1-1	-	TGTGCCAGCAGCCCAAGGCCGGGGCATGAAGCTTTCTTT	CASSPRPGHEAFF
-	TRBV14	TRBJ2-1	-	TGTGCCAGCAGCCAAGATCACCGAAGGGGAGATGAGCAGTTCTTC	CASSQDHRRGDEQFF
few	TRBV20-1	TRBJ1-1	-	TGCAGTGCTAGAGATCTCCGGCAGATGAACACTGAAGCTTTCTTT	CSARDLRQMNTEAFF
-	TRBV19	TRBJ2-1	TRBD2	TGTGCCAGTAGCCCAACTAGCGGGAGAGACAATGAGCAGTTCTTC	CASSPTSGRDNEQFF
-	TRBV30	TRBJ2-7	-	TGTGCCTGGAGTGGGCCCTCCTACGAGCAGTACTTC	CAWSGPSYEQYF
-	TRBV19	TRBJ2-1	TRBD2	TGTGCCAGTACTTCCGCGGGAGTCCCCTACAATGAGCAGTTCTTC	CASTSAGVPYNEQFF